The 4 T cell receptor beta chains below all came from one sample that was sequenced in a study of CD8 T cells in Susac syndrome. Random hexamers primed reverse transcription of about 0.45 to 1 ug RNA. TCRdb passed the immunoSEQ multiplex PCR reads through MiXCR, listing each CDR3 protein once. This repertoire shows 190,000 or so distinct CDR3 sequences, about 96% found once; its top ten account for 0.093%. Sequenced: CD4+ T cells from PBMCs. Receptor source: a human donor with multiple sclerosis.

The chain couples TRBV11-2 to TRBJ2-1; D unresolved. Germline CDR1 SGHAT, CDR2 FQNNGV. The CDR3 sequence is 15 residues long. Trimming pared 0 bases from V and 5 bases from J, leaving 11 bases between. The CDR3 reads CASSLDLNGHNEQFF. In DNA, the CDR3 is TGTGCCAGCAGCTTAGATTTGAACGGACACAATGAGCAGTTCTTC.

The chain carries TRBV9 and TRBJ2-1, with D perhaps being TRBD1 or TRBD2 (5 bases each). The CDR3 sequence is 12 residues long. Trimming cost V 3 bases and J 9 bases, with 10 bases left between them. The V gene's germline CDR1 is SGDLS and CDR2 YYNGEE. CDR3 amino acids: CASSELGPEQFF. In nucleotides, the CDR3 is TGTGCCAGCAGCGAACTGGGACCTGAGCAGTTCTTC.

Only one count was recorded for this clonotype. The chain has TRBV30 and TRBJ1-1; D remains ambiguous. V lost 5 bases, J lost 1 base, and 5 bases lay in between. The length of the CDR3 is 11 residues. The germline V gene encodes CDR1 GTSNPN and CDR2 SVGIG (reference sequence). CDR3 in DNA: TGTGCCTGGTTAAAGAACACTGAAGCTTTCTTT. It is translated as CAWLKNTEAFF.

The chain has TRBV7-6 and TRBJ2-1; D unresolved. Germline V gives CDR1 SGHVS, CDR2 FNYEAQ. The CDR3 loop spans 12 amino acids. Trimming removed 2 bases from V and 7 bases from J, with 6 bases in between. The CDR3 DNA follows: TGTGCCAGCAGCTTAAACCAAAATGAGCAGTTCTTC. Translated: CASSLNQNEQFF.